This entry lists 10 T cell receptor beta chains sequenced from one sample in a study of blood T cell repertoires in COVID-19. Data came from immunoSEQ multiplex PCR; TCRdb stores just in-frame clones and leaves some out. The data contain 280,000 or so clones, approximately 83% of them seen just once; the ten biggest clones take up about an eighth. Specimen: peripheral blood. These receptors all come from a human donor in a cohort sampled during active COVID-19.

The chain recombines TRBV7-2 with TRBJ2-1; D might be TRBD1 (5 bases). Germline V gives CDR1 SGHTA, CDR2 FQGNSA. Trimming took 1 base from V and 4 from J, leaving 8 bases between them. The CDR3 has 14 amino acids. As DNA, the CDR3 is TGTGCCAGCAGCTTAGAACCAGGGTACAATGAGCAGTTCTTC. Protein sequence: CASSLEPGYNEQFF.

The gene calls are TRBV19 and TRBJ1-5; D remains unclear. Germline assignment: CDR1 LNHDA and CDR2 SQIVND (reference sequence). This CDR3 spans 15 amino acids. Deletions cut 6 bases from V and 2 bases from J, with 14 bases between. DNA of the CDR3: TGTGCCAGTAGCTACTACCAAGGTCGCAATCAGCCCCAGCATTTT. Protein: CASSYYQGRNQPQHF.

The rearrangement joins TRBV27 to TRBJ2-1; D perhaps matches TRBD1 (7 bases). Trimming pared 3 bases from V and 5 bases from J, leaving 14 bases between. This CDR3 comprises 15 residues. The germline V gene encodes CDR1 MNHEY and CDR2 SMNVEV (reference sequence). In DNA, the CDR3 is TGTGCCAGCAGTTTGGGCCAGGGGGGTAACAATGAGCAGTTCTTC. Its translation is CASSLGQGGNNEQFF.

The chain carries TRBV16 and TRBJ2-7, with D hard to call. Germline CDR1 KGHSY, CDR2 FQNENV. V shed 2 bases and J shed 0 bases, with 5 bases lying between them. This CDR3 is built from 13 residues. The CDR3 is CASSQVSSYEQYF. CDR3 DNA sequence: TGTGCCAGCAGCCAAGTCAGCTCCTACGAGCAGTACTTC.

This chain links TRBV10-1 with TRBJ2-1; tentative D call: TRBD2 (5 bases). The germline V gene encodes CDR1 WNHNN and CDR2 SYGVQD (reference sequence). V shed 4 bases and J shed 0 bases, with 19 bases lying between them. This CDR3 has 18 amino acids. The CDR3 reads CASSGGKMRASSYNEQFF. In DNA form, the CDR3 reads TGCGCCAGCAGTGGGGGAAAAATGCGGGCCAGCTCCTACAATGAGCAGTTCTTC.

Ten or more counts support this clone. The sample contains more than one DNA sequence encoding this CDR3. The rearrangement links TRBV19 to TRBJ2-3; perhaps TRBD2 as D (6 bases). Trimming left V 9 bases short and J 6 bases short, with 16 bases between. Germline CDR1 reads LNHDA; CDR2 reads SQIVND (reference sequence). This CDR3 comprises 13 residues. The CDR3 loop reads CASRRGGVDTQYF. CDR3 bases: TGTGCCAGCCGGCGTGGAGGGGTCGATACGCAGTATTTT.

The V gene is TRBV4-1, the J gene TRBJ1-4; TRBD1 might be the D (5 bases). The length of the CDR3 is 15 residues. Deletions cut 2 bases from V and 4 bases from J, with 11 bases between. Germline lookup yields CDR1 MGHRA and CDR2 YSYEKL. CDR3 sequence: CASSQILTVNEKLFF. The CDR3 DNA is TGCGCCAGCAGCCAAATTCTGACAGTTAATGAAAAACTGTTTTTT.

This clone was observed a single time. The chain carries TRBV4-3 and TRBJ2-3; 8 bases are a match to TRBD2. Germline-derived CDR1 and CDR2 are LGHNA and YSLEER. This CDR3 region has 17 residues. Losses at the gene ends were 0 bases for V and 11 bases for J; bases not matched to a gene: 16. In nucleotides, the CDR3 is TGCGCCAGCAGCCAAGACAGCGCGGGAGGCCGAAGGGGCGGGCAGTATTTT. Residues: CASSQDSAGGRRGGQYF.

The V and J genes are TRBV2 and TRBJ1-5; D might be TRBD1 (6 bases). Germline V gives CDR1 SNHLY, CDR2 FYNNEI. The ends were cut back, 7 bases at V and 0 bases at J, with 16 bases in the middle. This CDR3 contains 16 residues. The CDR3 DNA follows: TGTGCCAGCACCTCCGACAGGACTTATAGCAATCAGCCCCAGCATTTT. It translates to CASTSDRTYSNQPQHF.

The chain carries TRBV30 and TRBJ2-2; D gene uncertain. Trimming took 3 bases from V and 3 from J, leaving 14 bases between them. CDR1 is GTSNPN, CDR2 SVGIG, per germline (reference sequence). CDR3 length equals 15 residues. In DNA, the CDR3 is TGTGCCTGGAGCCCCCCCTCAGACTACACCGGGGAGCTGTTTTTT. Translation gives CAWSPPSDYTGELFF.